This passage covers 17 T cell receptor beta chains from one sample sequenced in a study of blood T cell repertoires in COVID-19. Assay: immunoSEQ multiplex PCR; the TCRdb copy retains only in-frame clones and omits some. The table has 250,000 to 300,000 clones, 82% seen once. The sequenced sample consisted of peripheral blood. Receptors were obtained from a woman between 18 and 29 years old with acute or convalescent COVID-19.

The chain joins TRBV6-1 to TRBJ1-6, with 7 bases fitting TRBD1. CDR1 and CDR2 (germline): MNHNS, SASEGT. V was clipped by 0 bases and J by 15 bases; unmatched bases: 5. CDR3 length: 13 amino acids. CDR3 nucleotides: TGTGCCAGCAGTGAAGCGGGGACAGCGGGCCTCCACTTT. Translation: CASSEAGTAGLHF.

The chain links TRBV5-3 to TRBJ2-5; D may be TRBD2 (6 bases). TRBV5-3 is flagged as an ORF with uncertain function. CDR3 length: 18 amino acids. The V and J ends lost 0 bases and 4 bases respectively, with 22 bases between them. CDR3 DNA sequence: TGTGCCAGAAGCTTGGAAGGAGGGTTTTTTATTTATACAGAGACCCAGTACTTC. Its protein is CARSLEGGFFIYTETQYF.

V gene TRBV9 combines with J gene TRBJ2-1; 14 bases match TRBD2. Germline V CDR1 and CDR2: SGDLS, YYNGEE. The V segment lost 4 bases and the J segment 7 bases; nucleotides outside the gene matches: 13. CDR3 length: 18 residues. This chain's CDR3 is CASSPGTSGRILRNEQFF. The CDR3 bases are TGTGCCAGCAGCCCCGGGACTAGCGGGAGAATATTGCGGAATGAGCAGTTCTTC.

J is TRBJ2-3 and V is TRBV10-3, with a possible D match to TRBD2 (6 bases). The CDR3 is 15 residues long. Trimming removed 3 bases at V and 0 bases at J, with 10 bases between. Germline V gene data show CDR1 as ENHRY and CDR2 as SYGVKD. The CDR3 DNA is TGTGCCATCAGTGATCCGGAGGGAAGCACAGATACGCAGTATTTT. This gives the protein CAISDPEGSTDTQYF.

This clone was detected once. The rearrangement uses TRBV5-6 and TRBJ2-7; no clear D gene. The CDR3 loop spans 14 amino acids. The V end was cut by 4 bases, the J end by 2 bases, with 13 bases between. CDR1 and CDR2 from the germline V gene are SGHDT and YYEEEE. The CDR3 region has the DNA TGTGCCAGCAGCCGCCGACAACCCCCCTACGAGCAGTACTTC. Residues: CASSRRQPPYEQYF.

This clone appeared once. The rearrangement joins TRBV29-1 to TRBJ2-7, with TRBD2 matching over 10 bases. CDR1 SQVTM and CDR2 ANQGSEA come from the germline V gene. V lost 2 bases and J lost 2; bases outside the gene matches: 9. The CDR3 is made up of 16 amino acids. The CDR3 nucleotides read TGCAGCGTTGAAAAAGCGGGAGGGCCAGGAACCTACGAGCAGTACTTC. Encoded protein: CSVEKAGGPGTYEQYF.

This clone showed up just once. The CDR3 region has the DNA TGTGCCAGCAGCCAAAGACAGGGGAATCAGCCCCAGCATTTT. Its translation: CASSQRQGNQPQHF. The genes are TRBV7-2 and TRBJ1-5; 8 positions agree with TRBD1. The V gene end was trimmed by 5 bases and the J gene end by 4 bases; junction bases not matched to a gene: 4. The germline V gene has CDR1 SGHTA and CDR2 FQGNSA. The CDR3 runs 14 residues.

The chain employs TRBV30 and TRBJ1-1, with D maybe TRBD1 (5 bases). CDR1 and CDR2 from the germline V gene are GTSNPN and SVGIG (reference sequence). With 4 bases removed from V and 4 bases from J, the gap between germline ends came to 19 bases. The CDR3 has 15 residues. CDR3 nucleotides: TGTGCCTGGACTCGGGGAGGAGGGGCGATCACTGAAGCTTTCTTT. Its translation: CAWTRGGGAITEAFF.

The genes are TRBV10-3 and TRBJ2-5; TRBD2 matches at 8 bases. With V trimmed by 10 bases and J by 5 bases, 6 bases remained unmatched. The germline V gene has CDR1 ENHRY and CDR2 SYGVKD. The CDR3 length is 12 residues. The CDR3 is CATSGGGETQYF. The CDR3 nucleotides are TGTGCCACCTCGGGAGGGGGGGAGACCCAGTACTTC.

V gene TRBV28 combines with J gene TRBJ2-7; 7 bases are a match to TRBD2. V was pared by 5 bases and J by 6 bases, with 10 bases of the junction left unmatched. The CDR3 totals 14 residues. Germline CDR1 and CDR2: MDHEN and SYDVKM. CDR3 amino acids: CASSIQSGAGEQYF. In DNA, the CDR3 is TGTGCCAGCAGTATACAAAGCGGGGCAGGCGAGCAGTACTTC.

The chain combines TRBV30 with TRBJ1-5, with TRBD1 matching 8 bases. CDR1 and CDR2 from the germline V gene are GTSNPN and SVGIG (reference sequence). This CDR3 has 13 amino acids. The V segment lost 5 bases and the J segment 3 bases; nucleotides outside the gene matches: 3. The DNA for the CDR3 is TGTGCCTGGGCGACAGGGGACAATCAGCCCCAGCATTTT. This translates into CAWATGDNQPQHF.

The chain carries TRBV10-3 and TRBJ2-1; D possibly corresponds to TRBD1 (6 bases). This CDR3 comprises 15 residues. The germline V and J ends were trimmed by 8 bases and 4 bases, with 18 bases remaining between them. Germline V gene data show CDR1 as ENHRY and CDR2 as SYGVKD. This CDR3 is CAIQKGEGSYNEQFF. CDR3 nucleotides: TGTGCCATCCAAAAGGGGGAAGGTTCTTACAATGAGCAGTTCTTC.

The V call is TRBV7-9, the J call TRBJ1-5, with 9 bases matching TRBD1. V was clipped by 3 bases and J by 1 base; unmatched bases: 4. The germline V gene encodes CDR1 SEHNR and CDR2 FQNEAQ (reference sequence). This CDR3 contains 16 residues. The CDR3 protein is CASSLGQGHSNQPQHF. The CDR3 DNA follows: TGTGCCAGCAGCTTGGGACAGGGTCACAGCAATCAGCCCCAGCATTTT. Looking up the rest from reference TRBV7-9 and TRBJ1-5 gives the full variable domain: DTGVSQNPRHKITKRGQNVTFRCDPISEHNRLYWYRQTLGQGPEFLTYFQNEAQLEKSRLLSDRFSAERPKGSFSTLEIQRTEQGDSAMYLCASSLGQGHSNQPQHFGDGTRLSIL.

J is TRBJ2-3 and V is TRBV7-9; possible D gene TRBD1, 6 bases. Looked up from germline, CDR1 is SEHNR and CDR2 is FQNEAQ (reference sequence). Trimming stripped 5 bases from V and 1 base from J, with 19 bases between. This CDR3 has 17 amino acids. The CDR3 loop is CASSPQTFGGGTDTQYF. CDR3 DNA sequence: TGTGCCAGCAGCCCCCAAACATTTGGGGGCGGCACAGATACGCAGTATTTT.

This clone was counted a single time. The CDR3 region is CSVLTSGSVNEQYF. CDR3 in DNA: TGCAGCGTTCTCACTAGCGGGAGTGTTAACGAGCAGTACTTC. This sequence joins TRBV29-1 and TRBJ2-7, with 11 positions matching TRBD2. The CDR3 extends over 14 amino acids. Germline CDR1 is SQVTM and CDR2 is ANQGSEA. V lost 5 bases and J lost 5; bases outside the gene matches: 8.

This clone was detected only a few times. The V and J genes are TRBV7-2 and TRBJ1-5, with a possible D match to TRBD1 (5 bases). V lost 3 bases and J lost 6, with 12 bases in between. Germline V gene data show CDR1 as SGHTA and CDR2 as FQGNSA. CDR3 length: 14 amino acids. DNA for the CDR3: TGTGCCAGCAGCTTTGGGGGGTTCAGTCAGCCCCAGCATTTT. Its translation is CASSFGGFSQPQHF.

V and J are TRBV19 and TRBJ2-2, with 7 bases that match TRBD1. After removal of 5 bases from V and 1 base from J, the junction contained 10 bases not matched to a gene. CDR3 size: 17 residues. Germline V gene sequence: CDR1 LNHDA, CDR2 SQIVND (reference sequence). The DNA of the CDR3 is TGTGCCAGTAGTGGTCCCCTCGACAGGGAGAACACCGGGGAGCTGTTTTTT. This encodes CASSGPLDRENTGELFF.